The rows below give T cell receptor beta chains drawn from one sample of a study of tumor-infiltrating lymphocytes in primary liver carcinoma. TCRdb redid the calling of the multiplex PCR reads with MiXCR, one entry per CDR3 protein. Among about 23,000 distinct CDR3 sequences listed, about 74% were seen once. Sequencing was carried out using liver tumor tissue from sampling region 5. The receptors stem from a woman younger than 45 with primary liver carcinoma and hepatitis B virus infection. CDR3s include the opening cysteine and the closing phenylalanine or tryptophan. The D gene is left open where the match is weak. Where a row states a size, it is once, few, many or the class of an expanded clone; other rows omit it.

j_call: TRBJ2-7
d_call: TRBD2
clone_size: -
v_call: TRBV12-3/TRBV12-4
cdr3_aa: CASSLSRERVKQHF
cdr3_nt: TGTGCCAGTAGTTTATCGCGGGAGCGCGTGAAGCAGCACTTC

j_call: TRBJ1-5
d_call: TRBD1
clone_size: -
v_call: TRBV12-3/TRBV12-4
cdr3_aa: CASSPQGRRDQPQHF
cdr3_nt: TGTGCCAGCAGTCCACAGGGGAGAAGAGATCAGCCCCAGCATTTT

j_call: TRBJ2-2
d_call: TRBD1
clone_size: many
v_call: TRBV28
cdr3_aa: CASSPWDRGLTGELFF
cdr3_nt: TGTGCCAGCAGTCCGTGGGACAGGGGGCTGACCGGGGAGCTGTTTTTT

j_call: TRBJ2-1
d_call: -
clone_size: -
v_call: TRBV12-3/TRBV12-4
cdr3_aa: CVSKLGDGISYNEQFF
cdr3_nt: TGTGTCAGCAAACTTGGGGACGGTATCTCTTATAATGAGCAGTTCTTC

j_call: TRBJ2-1
d_call: -
clone_size: -
v_call: TRBV28
cdr3_aa: CANSSLLGTSSYNEQLF
cdr3_nt: TGTGCCAACAGTTCACTGTTGGGGACCAGCTCCTACAATGAGCAGTTGTTC

j_call: TRBJ2-1
d_call: -
clone_size: -
v_call: TRBV29-1
cdr3_aa: CSGAAGSVVDDQFF
cdr3_nt: TGCAGTGGCGCTGCCGGGAGCGTAGTCGATGATCAGTTTTTC

j_call: TRBJ2-3
d_call: TRBD1
clone_size: -
v_call: TRBV11-2
cdr3_aa: CASSRTRQGRGDTMHF
cdr3_nt: TGTGCCAGCAGCCGGACGCGACAGGGAAGGGGAGATACGATGCATTTT

j_call: TRBJ2-3
d_call: TRBD2
clone_size: -
v_call: TRBV7-8
cdr3_aa: CANSFVVGGRRDTQYF
cdr3_nt: TGTGCCAACAGCTTTGTAGTGGGAGGGAGGAGAGATACGCAGTATTTT

j_call: TRBJ2-2
d_call: TRBD2
clone_size: -
v_call: TRBV11-2
cdr3_aa: CASGSTRSGRSVELFF
cdr3_nt: TGTGCCAGCGGCTCGACACGTAGCGGGAGGTCCGTGGAGCTGTTTTTC

j_call: TRBJ2-5
d_call: -
clone_size: -
v_call: TRBV28
cdr3_aa: CASNLSGEGGETQYF
cdr3_nt: TGTGCCAGCAATTTATCGGGAGAAGGGGGGGAGACCCAGTACTTC

j_call: TRBJ2-7
d_call: -
clone_size: -
v_call: TRBV6-5
cdr3_aa: CGGSYKDCSSYEQYF
cdr3_nt: TGTGGCGGCAGTTACAAGGACTGCAGCTCCTACGAGCAGTACTTC

j_call: TRBJ1-4
d_call: -
clone_size: -
v_call: TRBV11-2
cdr3_aa: CASSPLGGKLVF
cdr3_nt: TGTGCCAGCAGCCCCCTGGGGGGGAAACTGGTTTTT

j_call: TRBJ2-2
d_call: -
clone_size: -
v_call: TRBV6-1
cdr3_aa: CDSSEPGRNTGELLF
cdr3_nt: TGTGACAGCAGTGAGCCGGGCCGGAACACGGGGGAGCTGCTTTTT

j_call: TRBJ2-1
d_call: -
clone_size: -
v_call: TRBV10-3
cdr3_aa: CAVSPTATRGEQFF
cdr3_nt: TGTGCCGTCAGTCCCACGGCGACCCGGGGTGAACAGTTCTTC

j_call: TRBJ2-7
d_call: -
clone_size: -
v_call: TRBV6-5
cdr3_aa: CASCYKDSSSYEQYF
cdr3_nt: TGTGCCAGCTGCTATAAGGACAGCAGCTCCTACGAGCAGTACTTC

j_call: TRBJ2-7
d_call: -
clone_size: -
v_call: TRBV5-1
cdr3_aa: CASSLGHRDSSYEQHF
cdr3_nt: TGCGCCAGCAGCTTGGGACACCGGGATAGTTCCTACGAGCAGCACTTC

j_call: TRBJ2-2
d_call: TRBD2
clone_size: medium-sized
v_call: TRBV12-3/TRBV12-4
cdr3_aa: CASSPWGAGGPHGELFF
cdr3_nt: TGTGCCAGCAGTCCCTGGGGAGCGGGAGGCCCCCACGGGGAGCTGTTTTTT

j_call: TRBJ2-2
d_call: -
clone_size: medium-sized
v_call: TRBV6-5
cdr3_aa: CASSYSSSAPRQTGELFF
cdr3_nt: TGTGCCAGCAGTTACTCGAGCAGCGCCCCAAGACAGACCGGGGAGCTGTTTTTT

j_call: TRBJ1-2
d_call: -
clone_size: -
v_call: TRBV4-3
cdr3_aa: CASSAGLEIYDYTF
cdr3_nt: TGTGCCAGCAGCGCTGGGTTGGAGATCTATGACTACACCTTC

j_call: TRBJ2-1
d_call: TRBD2
clone_size: -
v_call: TRBV29-1
cdr3_aa: CSTSLTSDWNEQLF
cdr3_nt: TGCAGCACATCCTTGACTAGCGACTGGAATGAGCAGCTCTTC

j_call: TRBJ1-4
d_call: TRBD1
clone_size: -
v_call: TRBV7-8
cdr3_aa: CTGSSNRGKSEKLFF
cdr3_nt: TGTACCGGCAGCTCCAACAGGGGTAAATCTGAAAAACTGTTTTTT

j_call: TRBJ2-5
d_call: TRBD2
clone_size: -
v_call: TRBV7-3
cdr3_aa: CAISSTSGSKETQYF
cdr3_nt: TGTGCCATCAGTTCAACTAGCGGGAGTAAAGAGACCCAGTACTTC

j_call: TRBJ2-1
d_call: -
clone_size: many
v_call: TRBV15
cdr3_aa: CATSRGIGEQFF
cdr3_nt: TGTGCCACCAGCAGGGGGATTGGCGAGCAGTTCTTC

j_call: TRBJ2-7
d_call: -
clone_size: -
v_call: TRBV11-2
cdr3_aa: CASSSASKQYF
cdr3_nt: TGTGCCAGCAGTTCAGCCAGTAAGCAGTACTTC

j_call: TRBJ2-1
d_call: TRBD2
clone_size: few
v_call: TRBV29-1
cdr3_aa: CRALRDYNERLF
cdr3_nt: TGCAGGGCCCTAAGGGACTACAATGAGCGGCTCTTC

j_call: TRBJ2-4
d_call: TRBD1
clone_size: -
v_call: TRBV29-1
cdr3_aa: CNVETGINIRYF
cdr3_nt: TGCAACGTTGAGACAGGGATAAACATTCGATACTTC

j_call: TRBJ1-4
d_call: -
clone_size: once
v_call: TRBV7-9
cdr3_aa: CASSPYGGLSVTNEKLFF
cdr3_nt: TGTGCCAGCAGCCCATACGGAGGGCTGAGTGTAACTAATGAAAAACTGTTTTTT

j_call: TRBJ2-1
d_call: -
clone_size: -
v_call: TRBV11-2
cdr3_aa: CVSSLDLDGSYNEQFF
cdr3_nt: TGTGTCAGCAGCTTAGACCTGGACGGGAGCTACAATGAGCAGTTCTTC

j_call: TRBJ2-7
d_call: -
clone_size: once
v_call: TRBV6-1
cdr3_aa: CASSVLGTPTCRQYF
cdr3_nt: TGTGCCAGCAGTGTATTGGGGACACCGACCTGCAGGCAGTACTTC

j_call: TRBJ1-2
d_call: -
clone_size: -
v_call: TRBV11-2
cdr3_aa: CASSRRRHGDCGYTF
cdr3_nt: TGTGCCAGCAGCCGCAGGAGGCACGGGGACTGTGGCTACACCTTC

j_call: TRBJ1-1
d_call: -
clone_size: -
v_call: TRBV5-1
cdr3_aa: CASSPDGSTEAFF
cdr3_nt: TGCGCCAGCAGTCCCGACGGGAGCACTGAAGCTTTCTTT

j_call: TRBJ1-6
d_call: -
clone_size: -
v_call: TRBV6-5
cdr3_aa: CASRERSSPLSSLHF
cdr3_nt: TGTGCTAGCAGGGAAAGGAGTTCCCCCCTTTCATCCCTCCACTTT

j_call: TRBJ2-3
d_call: -
clone_size: once
v_call: TRBV5-1
cdr3_aa: CASSSIPTDMQYF
cdr3_nt: TGCGCCAGCAGCTCTATACCCACAGATATGCAGTATTTT

j_call: TRBJ2-5
d_call: -
clone_size: -
v_call: TRBV28
cdr3_aa: CARATSRKLRGIRTQYF
cdr3_nt: TGTGCCAGAGCGACTAGTCGGAAACTTAGGGGTATTCGGACCCAGTACTTC

j_call: TRBJ2-3
d_call: -
clone_size: -
v_call: TRBV29-1
cdr3_aa: CSDRDNYNQPQYF
cdr3_nt: TGCAGCGATCGGGACAATTACAATCAGCCCCAGTATTTT

j_call: TRBJ2-7
d_call: -
clone_size: -
v_call: TRBV7-8
cdr3_aa: CTSSSLDSSRYYKQYF
cdr3_nt: TGTACCAGCAGCTCCTTGGACAGCTCGAGGTACTACAAGCAATACTTC

j_call: TRBJ2-7
d_call: -
clone_size: -
v_call: TRBV28
cdr3_aa: CASRDWGGVDEQYF
cdr3_nt: TGTGCCAGCAGAGACTGGGGTGGTGTCGACGAGCAGTACTTC

j_call: TRBJ2-2
d_call: TRBD2
clone_size: -
v_call: TRBV11-2
cdr3_aa: CVSSSTRSGRPGELLF
cdr3_nt: TGTGTCAGCAGCTCGACACGTAGCGGGAGGCCCGGGGAGCTGTTATTT

j_call: TRBJ1-5
d_call: -
clone_size: -
v_call: TRBV6-5
cdr3_aa: CASSYYPVENSYQSQHF
cdr3_nt: TGTGCCAGCAGTTACTATCCGGTCGAAAATAGCTATCAGTCCCAGCATTTT

j_call: TRBJ1-1
d_call: TRBD1
clone_size: -
v_call: TRBV11-2
cdr3_aa: CASSARDSGRKRWSDTEAFF
cdr3_nt: TGTGCCAGCAGCGCTCGGGACAGTGGGCGCAAGAGGTGGAGTGACACTGAGGCTTTCTTT

j_call: TRBJ2-3
d_call: -
clone_size: once
v_call: TRBV4-3
cdr3_aa: CASSQSDWLGGPDDTQYF
cdr3_nt: TGCGCCAGCAGCCAGTCGGACTGGCTGGGTGGTCCCGATGACACGCAGTATTTT

j_call: TRBJ2-1
d_call: TRBD2
clone_size: -
v_call: TRBV11-2
cdr3_aa: CVSSISLAGVYNEQFF
cdr3_nt: TGTGTCAGCAGCATCTCTCTAGCGGGAGTATACAATGAGCAGTTCTTC

j_call: TRBJ2-1
d_call: -
clone_size: -
v_call: TRBV11-3
cdr3_aa: CASSFGVRSYNEQFF
cdr3_nt: TGTGCCAGTAGCTTCGGGGTCCGCTCCTATAATGAGCAGTTCTTC